This is a list of T cell receptor beta chains from one sample in a study of graft-versus-host responses after intestinal transplantation. The table came from immunoSEQ multiplex PCR; TCRdb's copy has only in-frame clones and leaves some out. The profile covers around 13,000 clones, with over 85% appearing a single time and approximately 4.4% taken by the ten largest. The material was PBMCs, obtained 1032 days after intestinal transplantation. These receptors were taken from a human patient who received an intestinal transplant, so some T cells may come from the graft donor. Each CDR3 is given with its conserved first and last residue. Each record gives: D gene, V gene, clone size, J gene, CDR3 DNA, CDR3 protein. D genes are given only for firm matches. A clone size is listed for some rows: how often the clone was seen (once, few, many), or a class if it is expanded.

D gene: -; V gene: TRBV13; clone size: -; J gene: TRBJ2-5; CDR3 DNA: TGTGCCAGCAGCTTAGCCCGGGAGACCCAGTACTTC; CDR3 protein: CASSLARETQYF
D gene: -; V gene: TRBV6-1; clone size: -; J gene: TRBJ1-3; CDR3 DNA: TGTGCCAGCAGCCTAGACGCCGGCAACGGAAACACCATATATTTT; CDR3 protein: CASSLDAGNGNTIYF
D gene: TRBD1; V gene: TRBV6-1; clone size: few; J gene: TRBJ1-6; CDR3 DNA: TGTGCCAGCAGTGAAGGGACAGGGGGCTCACCCCTCCACTTT; CDR3 protein: CASSEGTGGSPLHF
D gene: -; V gene: TRBV6-1; clone size: -; J gene: TRBJ2-6; CDR3 DNA: TGTGCCAGCTTACAGGGATCTGGGGCCAACGTCCTGACTTTC; CDR3 protein: CASLQGSGANVLTF
D gene: -; V gene: TRBV29-1; clone size: -; J gene: TRBJ1-2; CDR3 DNA: TGCAGCGTTGGAGAGGGCAGAGCCTATGGCTACACCTTC; CDR3 protein: CSVGEGRAYGYTF
D gene: -; V gene: TRBV11-2; clone size: -; J gene: TRBJ1-6; CDR3 DNA: TGTGCCAGCAGCTTAGTGGTCGATGTGGGGGCCTATAATTCACCCCTCCACTTT; CDR3 protein: CASSLVVDVGAYNSPLHF
D gene: -; V gene: TRBV11-3; clone size: -; J gene: TRBJ2-7; CDR3 DNA: TGTGCCAGCAGCCCACCCCTCTACGAGCAGTACTTC; CDR3 protein: CASSPPLYEQYF
D gene: -; V gene: TRBV9; clone size: -; J gene: TRBJ2-3; CDR3 DNA: TGTGCCAGCAGCCTTTGGGGGGGCGCACCCACAGATACGCAGTATTTT; CDR3 protein: CASSLWGGAPTDTQYF
D gene: -; V gene: TRBV5-1; clone size: -; J gene: TRBJ1-2; CDR3 DNA: TGCGCCAGCAGCCCCCTGACAGACCACTATGGCTACACCTTC; CDR3 protein: CASSPLTDHYGYTF
D gene: -; V gene: TRBV9; clone size: -; J gene: TRBJ2-7; CDR3 DNA: TGTGCCAGCAGCGTAGGTGTTAGTTCAGGGCAAAACGAGCAGTACTTC; CDR3 protein: CASSVGVSSGQNEQYF
D gene: TRBD1; V gene: TRBV25-1; clone size: -; J gene: TRBJ1-1; CDR3 DNA: TGTGCCAGCAGTAAACTCGACAGGGGGACTGAAGCTTTCTTT; CDR3 protein: CASSKLDRGTEAFF
D gene: -; V gene: TRBV6-6; clone size: -; J gene: TRBJ2-5; CDR3 DNA: TGTGCCATCGCCCCGGGGGGCCGGACCCAGTACTTC; CDR3 protein: CAIAPGGRTQYF
D gene: -; V gene: TRBV6-5; clone size: -; J gene: TRBJ2-1; CDR3 DNA: TGTGCCAGCAGCCGAAGACTATCCGGCTATGAGCAGTTCTTC; CDR3 protein: CASSRRLSGYEQFF
D gene: -; V gene: TRBV7-3; clone size: -; J gene: TRBJ2-6; CDR3 DNA: TGTGCCAGCGGCCGGGGGGCCAACGTCCTGACTTTC; CDR3 protein: CASGRGANVLTF
D gene: -; V gene: TRBV27; clone size: -; J gene: TRBJ2-4; CDR3 DNA: TGTGCCAGCAGTTCCACCGGTGGGGATACGATCAAAAACATCCAGTACTTC; CDR3 protein: CASSSTGGDTIKNIQYF
D gene: TRBD1; V gene: TRBV19; clone size: -; J gene: TRBJ1-2; CDR3 DNA: TGTGCCAGTACCCAACTTGATAGGGGGCCGGAGCCCGGCTATGGCTACACCTTC; CDR3 protein: CASTQLDRGPEPGYGYTF
D gene: -; V gene: TRBV6-1; clone size: -; J gene: TRBJ1-6; CDR3 DNA: TGTGCCAGCAGGAGAGGAGATAATTCACCCCTCCACTTT; CDR3 protein: CASRRGDNSPLHF
D gene: -; V gene: TRBV11-2; clone size: -; J gene: TRBJ1-2; CDR3 DNA: TGTGCCAGCAGCTTAGTTTGGCAGGGTGGCTACACCTTC; CDR3 protein: CASSLVWQGGYTF
D gene: -; V gene: TRBV7-8; clone size: -; J gene: TRBJ2-7; CDR3 DNA: TGTGCCAGCCCGCCGGGGACCGCAAACTACGGGGTCCCGGGCGAGCAGTACTTC; CDR3 protein: CASPPGTANYGVPGEQYF
D gene: -; V gene: TRBV1; clone size: -; J gene: TRBJ2-7; CDR3 DNA: TGCACCAGCAGACACCCCTTGCCGGGACTAGCGTCCTACGAGCAGTACTTC; CDR3 protein: CTSRHPLPGLASYEQYF
D gene: -; V gene: TRBV10-3; clone size: -; J gene: TRBJ1-1; CDR3 DNA: TGTGCCATCAGTGAGTCCACAGGCGACACTGAAGCTTTCTTT; CDR3 protein: CAISESTGDTEAFF
D gene: -; V gene: TRBV6-1; clone size: -; J gene: TRBJ1-1; CDR3 DNA: TGTGCCAGCAGTGCCCGAGAGAACACTGAAGCTTTCTTT; CDR3 protein: CASSARENTEAFF